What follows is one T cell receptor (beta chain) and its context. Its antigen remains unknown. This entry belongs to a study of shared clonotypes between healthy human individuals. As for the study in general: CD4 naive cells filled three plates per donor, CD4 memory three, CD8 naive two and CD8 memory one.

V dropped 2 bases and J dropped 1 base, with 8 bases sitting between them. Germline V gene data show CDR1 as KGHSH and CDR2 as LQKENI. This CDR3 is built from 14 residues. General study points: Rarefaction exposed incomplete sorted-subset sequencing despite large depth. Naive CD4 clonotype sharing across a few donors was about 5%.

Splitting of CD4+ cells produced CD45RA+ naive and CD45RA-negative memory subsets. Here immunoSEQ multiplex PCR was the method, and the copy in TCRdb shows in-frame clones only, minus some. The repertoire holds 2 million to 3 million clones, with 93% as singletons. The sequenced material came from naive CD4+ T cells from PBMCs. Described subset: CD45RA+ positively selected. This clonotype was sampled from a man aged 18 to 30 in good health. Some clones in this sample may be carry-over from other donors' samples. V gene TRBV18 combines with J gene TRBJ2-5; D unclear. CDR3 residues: CASSPVGIQETQYF. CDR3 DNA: TGTGCCAGCTCACCAGTCGGCATCCAAGAGACCCAGTACTTC.